This TCR beta chain was identified in a study of blood T cells in healthy people across ages. The CDR3 loop spans 14 amino acids. CDR1 LGHNA and CDR2 YSLEER come from the germline V gene. Trimming stripped 0 bases from V and 5 bases from J, with 8 bases between. Combining a sample-barcoded 5' primer with a J-beta primer mix, a second PCR ran for 7 to 11 cycles. A 12-random-nucleotide template-switch adaptor tagged each cDNA molecule. Sequencing recovered at least 2.5 million CDR3-containing paired-end reads from each sample. TCRdb recomputed calls from the 5' RACE reads with MiXCR, one row per CDR3 protein. Of about 930,000 distinct CDR3 sequences listed, 25% to 30% are singletons. The study, taken as a whole, reports: Expanded clonotype changes were possibly confounded by unknown donor CMV status.

In this sample, this clonotype turned up a few times. The target antigen is unknown. These records were also assigned to another study, of T cells of mothers and their children. According to that study: Three healthy Caucasian mothers served as donors, and their six children did as well.

The TCR comes from a woman in her thirties or forties in good health. The sample was blood. This chain links TRBV4-3 with TRBJ2-1; D call uncertain. For the CDR3, the DNA is TGCGCCAGCAGCCAAGATCTGATGGACAATGAGCAGTTCTTC. Translating gives CASSQDLMDNEQFF.